This T cell receptor (beta chain) was captured in a study of OX40 agonist ivuxolimab in advanced cancers. As for the study in general: Age averaged 60 years (range about 23 to 80), and approximately 80% were male. Broader study findings: Relatively little clonal expansion, among the lowest observed, appeared in partial responders at 0.1-3.0 mg/kg.

This clone has more than one count but fewer than ten. The target antigen is unknown. Sequencing was performed with immunoSEQ multiplex PCR; in TCRdb, only in-frame clones are kept and a portion is missing. In the table there are about 27,000 clones, around 79% of which are singletons. The CDR3 spans 14 residues. Losses at the gene ends were 3 bases for V and 6 bases for J; bases not matched to a gene: 6. Germline V gene lookup returns CDR1 SGHTA and CDR2 FQGNSA. The clonotype was recovered from an adult with an advanced solid tumor such as melanoma, head and neck, liver or kidney cancer. The material was CD4+ or CD8+ T cells sorted from blood, obtained in a trial of the OX40 agonist ivuxolimab. The chain links TRBV7-2 to TRBJ2-5, with 8 bases lining up with TRBD2. As DNA, the CDR3 is TGTGCCAGCAGCTTGGACGGGGGGGCAAAGACCCAGTACTTC. It is translated as CASSLDGGAKTQYF.